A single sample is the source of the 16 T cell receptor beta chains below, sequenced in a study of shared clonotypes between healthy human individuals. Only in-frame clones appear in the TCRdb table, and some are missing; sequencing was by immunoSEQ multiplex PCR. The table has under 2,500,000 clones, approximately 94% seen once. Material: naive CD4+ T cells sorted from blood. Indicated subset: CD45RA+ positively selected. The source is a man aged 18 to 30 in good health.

CDR3 coding DNA: TGTGCCAGCAGTCCCTCGGGGGGGCCCTATGAGCAGTTCTTC. It translates to CASSPSGGPYEQFF. The V call is TRBV6-5, the J call TRBJ2-1, with 8 bases matching TRBD2. CDR1 is MNHEY, CDR2 SVGAGI, per germline. The CDR3 has 14 residues. The ends lost 5 bases at V and 8 bases at J; junction bases unmatched: 8.

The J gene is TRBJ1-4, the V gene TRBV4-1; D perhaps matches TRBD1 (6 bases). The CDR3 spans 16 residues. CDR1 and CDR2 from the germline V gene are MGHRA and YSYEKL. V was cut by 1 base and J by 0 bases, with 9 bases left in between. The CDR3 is CASSQGPGATNEKLFF. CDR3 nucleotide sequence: TGCGCCAGCAGCCAAGGCCCAGGGGCAACTAATGAAAAACTGTTTTTT.

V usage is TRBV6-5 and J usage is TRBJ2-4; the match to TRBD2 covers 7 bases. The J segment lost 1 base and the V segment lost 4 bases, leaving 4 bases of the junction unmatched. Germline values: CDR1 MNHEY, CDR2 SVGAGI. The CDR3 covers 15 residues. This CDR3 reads CASSWPGRAKNIQYF. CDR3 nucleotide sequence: TGTGCCAGCAGTTGGCCCGGGAGGGCCAAAAACATTCAGTACTTC.

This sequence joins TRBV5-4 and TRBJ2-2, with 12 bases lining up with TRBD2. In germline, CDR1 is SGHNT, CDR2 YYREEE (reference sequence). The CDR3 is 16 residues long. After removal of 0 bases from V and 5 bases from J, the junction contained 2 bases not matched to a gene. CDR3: CASSLGGTSGTGELFF. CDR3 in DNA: TGTGCCAGCAGCTTGGGAGGGACTAGCGGGACCGGGGAGCTGTTTTTT.

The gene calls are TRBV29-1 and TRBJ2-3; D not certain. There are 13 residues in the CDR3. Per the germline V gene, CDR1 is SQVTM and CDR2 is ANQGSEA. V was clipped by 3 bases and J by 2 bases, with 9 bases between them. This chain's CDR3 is CSVDLLHTDTQYF. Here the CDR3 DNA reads TGCAGCGTTGATTTGCTACACACAGATACGCAGTATTTT.

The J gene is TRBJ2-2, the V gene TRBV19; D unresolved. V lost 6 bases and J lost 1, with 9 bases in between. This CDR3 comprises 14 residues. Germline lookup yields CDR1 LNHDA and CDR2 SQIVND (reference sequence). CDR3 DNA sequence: TGTGCCAGTAGCTCGGACCAGAACACCGGGGAGCTGTTTTTT. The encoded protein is CASSSDQNTGELFF.

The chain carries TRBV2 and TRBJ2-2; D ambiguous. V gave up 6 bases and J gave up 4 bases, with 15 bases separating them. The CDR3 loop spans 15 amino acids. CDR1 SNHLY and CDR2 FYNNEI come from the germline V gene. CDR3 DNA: TGTGCCAGCAGATGGACCTTTGAGAGCACCGGGGAGCTGTTTTTT. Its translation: CASRWTFESTGELFF. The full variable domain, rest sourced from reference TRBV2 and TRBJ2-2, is EPEVTQTPSHQVTQMGQEVILRCVPISNHLYFYWYRQILGQKVEFLVSFYNNEISEKSEIFDDQFSVERPDGSNFTLKIRSTKLEDSAMYFCASRWTFESTGELFFGEGSRLTVL.

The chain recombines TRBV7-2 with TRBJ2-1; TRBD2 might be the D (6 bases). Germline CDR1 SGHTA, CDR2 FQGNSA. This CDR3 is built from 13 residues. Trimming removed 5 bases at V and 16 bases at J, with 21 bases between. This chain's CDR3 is CASSPDPGTSPFF. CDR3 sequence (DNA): TGTGCCAGCAGCCCTGACCCCGGGACTTCCCCCTTCTTC.

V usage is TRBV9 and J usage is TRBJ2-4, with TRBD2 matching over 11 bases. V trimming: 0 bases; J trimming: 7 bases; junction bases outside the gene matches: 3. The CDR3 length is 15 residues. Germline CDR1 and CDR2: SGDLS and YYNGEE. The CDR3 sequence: CASSVGPSGGNIQYF. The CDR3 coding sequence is TGTGCCAGCAGCGTAGGGCCTAGCGGGGGGAACATTCAGTACTTC.

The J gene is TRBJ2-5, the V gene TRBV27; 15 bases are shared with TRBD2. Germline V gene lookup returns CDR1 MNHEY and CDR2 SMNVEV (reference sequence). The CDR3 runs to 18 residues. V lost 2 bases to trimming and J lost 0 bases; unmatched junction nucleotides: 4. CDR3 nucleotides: TGTGCCAGCAGTTTACCCGGGACTAGCGGGAGGAACCAAGAGACCCAGTACTTC. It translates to CASSLPGTSGRNQETQYF.

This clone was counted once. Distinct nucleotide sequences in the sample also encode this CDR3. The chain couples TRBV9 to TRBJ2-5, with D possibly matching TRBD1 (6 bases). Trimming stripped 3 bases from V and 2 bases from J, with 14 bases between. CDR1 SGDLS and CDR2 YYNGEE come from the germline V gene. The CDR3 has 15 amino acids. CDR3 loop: CASSATGLGQETQYF. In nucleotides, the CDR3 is TGTGCCAGCAGCGCGACAGGACTTGGGCAAGAGACCCAGTACTTC.

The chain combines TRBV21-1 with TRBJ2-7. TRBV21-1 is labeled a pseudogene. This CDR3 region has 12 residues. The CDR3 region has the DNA TGTGCCTGCGCCGGCTCCTCCTACGAGCAGTACTTC. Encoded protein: CACAGSSYEQYF.

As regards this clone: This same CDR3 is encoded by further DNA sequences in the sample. CDR3 sequence reads: CATSRDSYGYTF. CDR3 coding DNA: TGTGCCACCAGCAGAGATTCTTATGGCTACACCTTC. This sequence joins TRBV15 and TRBJ1-2; D remains unclear. Trimming left V 0 bases short and J 5 bases short, with 4 bases between. Germline V lookup: CDR1 LNHNV, CDR2 YYDKDF (reference sequence). The CDR3 contains 12 residues.

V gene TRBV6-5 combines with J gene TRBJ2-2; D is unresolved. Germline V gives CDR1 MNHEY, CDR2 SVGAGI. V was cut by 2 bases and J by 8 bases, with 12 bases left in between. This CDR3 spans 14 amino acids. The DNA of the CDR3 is TGTGCCAGCAGTTACCCCCTGGCTGGTGGGGAGCTGTTTTTT. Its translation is CASSYPLAGGELFF.

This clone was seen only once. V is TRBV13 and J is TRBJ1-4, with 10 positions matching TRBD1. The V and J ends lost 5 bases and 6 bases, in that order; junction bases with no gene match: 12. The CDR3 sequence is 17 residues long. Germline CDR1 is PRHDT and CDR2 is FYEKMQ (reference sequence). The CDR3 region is CASSIRQGAFLDEKLFF. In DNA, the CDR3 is TGTGCCAGCAGCATACGACAGGGGGCGTTCTTGGATGAAAAACTGTTTTTT.

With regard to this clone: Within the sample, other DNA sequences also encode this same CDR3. CDR3 bases: TGCGCCAGCAGCCAAGGGGTTGGACAGCCCCAGCATTTT. This translates into CASSQGVGQPQHF. V and J are TRBV4-1 and TRBJ1-5; D gene ambiguous. This CDR3 region has 13 residues. Trimming shortened V by 1 base and J by 7 bases, and 8 bases separated the two germline ends. Looked up from germline, CDR1 is MGHRA and CDR2 is YSYEKL.